The clone carrying this T cell receptor (beta chain) was detected only once. The sample originates from a study of OX40 agonist ivuxolimab in advanced cancers. Libraries were prepared by immunoSEQ multiplex PCR; TCRdb keeps only in-frame clonotypes and omits some of them. The sample carries some 50,000 clones, approximately 87% recorded once. Per germline, CDR1 SGHTA and CDR2 FQGNSA. Unmatched junction bases numbered 8, after V lost 3 bases and J lost 8 bases. This CDR3 has 14 amino acids. Sequences were derived from CD4+ or CD8+ T cells sorted from blood, sampled in a trial of the OX40 agonist ivuxolimab. The TCR was taken from an adult with an advanced solid tumor such as melanoma, head and neck, liver or kidney cancer. The chain is built from TRBV7-2 and TRBJ1-2; TRBD1 matches at 8 bases. The CDR3 loop reads CASSFQGARIGYTF. The CDR3 DNA is TGTGCCAGCAGCTTTCAGGGGGCGAGAATCGGCTACACCTTC.